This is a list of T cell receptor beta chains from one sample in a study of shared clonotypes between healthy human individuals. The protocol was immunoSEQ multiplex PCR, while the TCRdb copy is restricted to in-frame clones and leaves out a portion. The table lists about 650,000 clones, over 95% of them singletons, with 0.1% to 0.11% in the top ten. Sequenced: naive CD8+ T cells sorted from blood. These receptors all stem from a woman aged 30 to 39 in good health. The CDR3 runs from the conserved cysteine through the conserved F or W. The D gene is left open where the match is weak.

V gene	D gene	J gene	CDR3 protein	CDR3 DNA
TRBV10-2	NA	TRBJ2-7	CASSDGGEQYF	TGCGCCAGCAGTGATGGGGGCGAGCAGTACTTC
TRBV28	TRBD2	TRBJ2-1	CASSYGRVRLAHNEQFF	TGTGCCAGCAGTTATGGGCGGGTAAGACTAGCTCACAATGAGCAGTTCTTC
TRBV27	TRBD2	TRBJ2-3	CASVMTSGRFPTDTQYF	TGTGCCAGCGTTATGACTAGCGGGAGGTTCCCCACAGATACGCAGTATTTT
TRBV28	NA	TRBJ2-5	CASREGVATQYF	TGTGCCAGCCGGGAAGGGGTGGCGACCCAGTACTTC
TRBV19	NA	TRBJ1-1	CASSLVQRSEAFF	TGTGCCAGTAGCCTTGTCCAGAGGAGTGAAGCTTTCTTT
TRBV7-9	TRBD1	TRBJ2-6	CASSLGDRGWANVLTF	TGTGCCAGCAGCTTAGGTGACAGGGGCTGGGCCAACGTCCTGACTTTC
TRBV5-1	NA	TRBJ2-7	CASSLGYPQGLSSYEQYF	TGCGCCAGCAGCTTAGGTTACCCCCAGGGGCTAAGCTCCTACGAGCAGTACTTC
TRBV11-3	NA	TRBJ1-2	CASSLGVSEGYTF	TGTGCCAGCAGCTTAGGGGTATCTGAAGGCTACACCTTC
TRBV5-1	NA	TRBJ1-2	CASSLDWTADGYTF	TGCGCCAGCAGCTTGGATTGGACGGCCGATGGCTACACCTTC
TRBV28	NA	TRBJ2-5	CASSTLQAQETQYF	TGTGCCAGCAGTACACTTCAGGCCCAAGAGACCCAGTACTTC